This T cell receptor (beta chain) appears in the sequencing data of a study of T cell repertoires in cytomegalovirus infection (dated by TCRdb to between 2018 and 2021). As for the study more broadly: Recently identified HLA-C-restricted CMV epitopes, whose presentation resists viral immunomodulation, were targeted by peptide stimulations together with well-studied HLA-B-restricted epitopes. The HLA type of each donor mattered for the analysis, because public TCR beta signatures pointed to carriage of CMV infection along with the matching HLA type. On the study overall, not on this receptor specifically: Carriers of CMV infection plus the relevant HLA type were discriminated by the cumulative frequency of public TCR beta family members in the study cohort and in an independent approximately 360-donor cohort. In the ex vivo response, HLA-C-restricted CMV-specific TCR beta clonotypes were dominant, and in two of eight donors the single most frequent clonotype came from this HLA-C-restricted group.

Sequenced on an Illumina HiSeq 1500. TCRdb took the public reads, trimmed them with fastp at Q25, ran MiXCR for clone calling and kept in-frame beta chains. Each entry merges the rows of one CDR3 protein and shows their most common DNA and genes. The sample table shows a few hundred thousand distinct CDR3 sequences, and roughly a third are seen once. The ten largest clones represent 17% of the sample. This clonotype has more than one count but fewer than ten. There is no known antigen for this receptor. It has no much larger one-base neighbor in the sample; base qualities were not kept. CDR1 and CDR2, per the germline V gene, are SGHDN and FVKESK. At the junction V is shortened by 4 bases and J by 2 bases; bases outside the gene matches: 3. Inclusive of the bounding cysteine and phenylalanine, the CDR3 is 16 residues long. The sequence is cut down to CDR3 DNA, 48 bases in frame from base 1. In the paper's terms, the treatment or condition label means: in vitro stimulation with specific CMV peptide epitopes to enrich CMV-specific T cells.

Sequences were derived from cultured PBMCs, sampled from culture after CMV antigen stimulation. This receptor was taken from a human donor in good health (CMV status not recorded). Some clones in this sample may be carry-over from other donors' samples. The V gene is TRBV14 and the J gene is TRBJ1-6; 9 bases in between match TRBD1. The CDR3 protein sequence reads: CASSLDRGTYNSPLHF. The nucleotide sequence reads TGTGCCAGCAGCCTGGACAGGGGAACCTATAATTCACCCCTCCACTTT.